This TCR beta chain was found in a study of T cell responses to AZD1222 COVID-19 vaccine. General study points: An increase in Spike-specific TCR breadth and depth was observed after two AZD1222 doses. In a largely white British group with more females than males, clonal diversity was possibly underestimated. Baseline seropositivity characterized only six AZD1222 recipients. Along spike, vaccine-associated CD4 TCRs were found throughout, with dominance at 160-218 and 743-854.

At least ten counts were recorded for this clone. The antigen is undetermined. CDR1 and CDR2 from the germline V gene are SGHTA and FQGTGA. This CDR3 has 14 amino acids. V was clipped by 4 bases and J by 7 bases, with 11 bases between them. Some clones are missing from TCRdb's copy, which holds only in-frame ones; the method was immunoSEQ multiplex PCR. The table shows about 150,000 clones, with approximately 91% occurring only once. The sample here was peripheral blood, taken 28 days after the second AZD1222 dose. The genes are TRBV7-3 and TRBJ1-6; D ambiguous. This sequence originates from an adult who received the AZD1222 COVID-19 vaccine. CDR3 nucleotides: TGTGCCAGCAGCTCCGGGTTGGGGAATTCACCCCTCCACTTT. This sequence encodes CASSSGLGNSPLHF.